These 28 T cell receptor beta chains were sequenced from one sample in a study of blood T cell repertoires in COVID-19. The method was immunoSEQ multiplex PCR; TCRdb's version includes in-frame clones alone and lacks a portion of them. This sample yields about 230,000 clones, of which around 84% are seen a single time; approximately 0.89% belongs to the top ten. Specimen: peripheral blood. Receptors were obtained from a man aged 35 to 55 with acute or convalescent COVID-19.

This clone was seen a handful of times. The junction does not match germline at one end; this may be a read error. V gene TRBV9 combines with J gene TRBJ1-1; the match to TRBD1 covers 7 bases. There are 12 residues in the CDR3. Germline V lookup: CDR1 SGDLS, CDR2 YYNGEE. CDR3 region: CASSAGTVGPLF. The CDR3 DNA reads TGTGCCAGCAGCGCGGGGACAGTGGGTCCCCTTTTT.

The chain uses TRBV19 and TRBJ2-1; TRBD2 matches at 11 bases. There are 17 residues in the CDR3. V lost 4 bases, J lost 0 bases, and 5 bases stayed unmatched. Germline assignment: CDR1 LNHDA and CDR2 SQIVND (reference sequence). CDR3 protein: CASSKGLAGSSYNEQFF. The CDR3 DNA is TGTGCCAGTAGTAAAGGACTAGCGGGCAGCTCCTACAATGAGCAGTTCTTC. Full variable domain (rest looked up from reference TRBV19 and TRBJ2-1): DGGITQSPKYLFRKEGQNVTLSCEQNLNHDAMYWYRQDPGQGLRLIYYSQIVNDFQKGDIAEGYSVSREKKESFPLTVTSAQKNPTAFYLCASSKGLAGSSYNEQFFGPGTRLTVL.

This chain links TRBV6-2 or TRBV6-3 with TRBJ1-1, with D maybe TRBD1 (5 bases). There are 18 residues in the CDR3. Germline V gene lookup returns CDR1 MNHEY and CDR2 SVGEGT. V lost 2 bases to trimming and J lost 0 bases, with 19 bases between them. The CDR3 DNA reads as TGTGCCAGCAGTTACCCCCGGACACCAACCATGATGAACACTGAAGCTTTCTTT. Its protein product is CASSYPRTPTMMNTEAFF.

The CDR3 reads CASTNRDSYDNEQFF. CDR3 DNA sequence: TGTGCCAGCACCAACCGGGACTCGTATGACAATGAGCAGTTCTTC. The chain links TRBV6-5 to TRBJ2-1; D may be TRBD2 (6 bases). Germline CDR1 and CDR2: MNHEY and SVGAGI. Trimming removed 7 bases from V and 5 bases from J, with 18 bases in between. CDR3 length: 15 residues.

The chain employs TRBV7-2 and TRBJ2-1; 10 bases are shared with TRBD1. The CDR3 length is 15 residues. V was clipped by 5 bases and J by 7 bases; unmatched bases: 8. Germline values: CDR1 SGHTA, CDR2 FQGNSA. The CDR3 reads CASSLGDRGGNEQFF. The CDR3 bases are TGTGCCAGCAGCCTAGGGGACAGGGGAGGGAATGAGCAGTTCTTC.

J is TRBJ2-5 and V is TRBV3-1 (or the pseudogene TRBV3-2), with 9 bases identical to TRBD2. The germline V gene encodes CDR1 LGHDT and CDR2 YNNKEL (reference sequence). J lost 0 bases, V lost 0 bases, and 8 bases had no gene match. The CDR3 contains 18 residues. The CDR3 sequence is CASSQDRRGGAYQETQYF. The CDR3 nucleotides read TGTGCCAGCAGCCAAGATCGGCGGGGGGGCGCGTACCAAGAGACCCAGTACTTC.

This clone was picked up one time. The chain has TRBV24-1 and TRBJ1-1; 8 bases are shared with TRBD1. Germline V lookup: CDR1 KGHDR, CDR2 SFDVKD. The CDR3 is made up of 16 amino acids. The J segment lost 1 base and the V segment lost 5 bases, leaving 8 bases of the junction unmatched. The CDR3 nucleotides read TGTGCCACCAGTGGTCCCCAGGGGGCAGGGAACACTGAAGCTTTCTTT. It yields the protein CATSGPQGAGNTEAFF.

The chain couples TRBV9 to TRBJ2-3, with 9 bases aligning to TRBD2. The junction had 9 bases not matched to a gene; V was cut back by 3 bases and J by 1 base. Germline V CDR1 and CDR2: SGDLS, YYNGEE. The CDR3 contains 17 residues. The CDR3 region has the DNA TGTGCCAGCAGCGAGGGGGGGGGACTAGCAGGCACAGATACGCAGTATTTT. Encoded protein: CASSEGGGLAGTDTQYF.

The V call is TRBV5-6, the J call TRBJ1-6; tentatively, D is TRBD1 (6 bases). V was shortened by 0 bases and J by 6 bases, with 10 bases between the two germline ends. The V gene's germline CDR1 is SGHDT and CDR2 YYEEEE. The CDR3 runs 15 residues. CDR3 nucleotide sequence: TGTGCCAGCAGCTTGGGGACAGCCCCTAATTCACCCCTCCACTTT. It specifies CASSLGTAPNSPLHF.

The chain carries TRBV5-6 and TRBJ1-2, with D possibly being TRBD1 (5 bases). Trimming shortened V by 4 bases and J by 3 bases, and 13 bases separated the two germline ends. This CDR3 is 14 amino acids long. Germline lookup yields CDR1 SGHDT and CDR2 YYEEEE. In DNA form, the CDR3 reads TGTGCCAGCAGCCATTTCGACAGAGACTATGGCTACACCTTC. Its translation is CASSHFDRDYGYTF.

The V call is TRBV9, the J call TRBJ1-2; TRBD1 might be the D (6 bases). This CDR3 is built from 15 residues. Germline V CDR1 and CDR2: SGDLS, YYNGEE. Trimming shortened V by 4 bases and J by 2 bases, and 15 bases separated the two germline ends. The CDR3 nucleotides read TGTGCCAGCAGCCCACGGGACACCTGGAACTATGGCTACACCTTC. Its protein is CASSPRDTWNYGYTF.

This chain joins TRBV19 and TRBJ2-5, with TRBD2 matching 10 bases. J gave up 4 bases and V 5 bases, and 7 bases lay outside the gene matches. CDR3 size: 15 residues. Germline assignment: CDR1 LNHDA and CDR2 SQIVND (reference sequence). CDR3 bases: TGTGCCAGTAGTGATCCTAGCGGGGGCGGAGAGACCCAGTACTTC. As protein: CASSDPSGGGETQYF.

The CDR3 loop is CASTLAGGYYNEQFF. The CDR3 bases are TGCGCCAGCACCCTAGCGGGGGGGTACTACAATGAGCAGTTCTTC. This chain links TRBV5-1 with TRBJ2-1; 12 bases are a match to TRBD2. This CDR3 comprises 15 residues. Germline lookup yields CDR1 SGHRS and CDR2 YFSETQ. V trimming: 6 bases; J trimming: 3 bases; junction bases outside the gene matches: 4.

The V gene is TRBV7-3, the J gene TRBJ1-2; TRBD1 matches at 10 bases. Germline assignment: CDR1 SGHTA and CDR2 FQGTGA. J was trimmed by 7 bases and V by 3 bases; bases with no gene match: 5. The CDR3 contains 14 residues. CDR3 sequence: CASSFGQGEGGYTF. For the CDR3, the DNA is TGTGCCAGCAGCTTCGGACAGGGGGAGGGTGGCTACACCTTC.

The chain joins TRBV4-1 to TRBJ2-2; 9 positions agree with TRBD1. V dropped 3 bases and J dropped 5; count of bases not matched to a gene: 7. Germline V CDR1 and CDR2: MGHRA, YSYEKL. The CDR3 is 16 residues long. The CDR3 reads CASSQADRGLTGELFF. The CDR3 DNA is TGCGCCAGCAGCCAGGCGGACAGGGGTCTGACCGGGGAGCTGTTTTTT.

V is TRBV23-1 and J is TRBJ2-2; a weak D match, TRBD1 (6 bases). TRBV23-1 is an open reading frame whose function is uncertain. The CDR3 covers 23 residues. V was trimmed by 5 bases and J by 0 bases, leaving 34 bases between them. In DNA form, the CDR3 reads TGCGCCAGCAGTTCAAAACCAGTCCCGTTTAAAGTAGGGACAACGTCGAACACCGGGGAGCTGTTTTTT. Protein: CASSSKPVPFKVGTTSNTGELFF.

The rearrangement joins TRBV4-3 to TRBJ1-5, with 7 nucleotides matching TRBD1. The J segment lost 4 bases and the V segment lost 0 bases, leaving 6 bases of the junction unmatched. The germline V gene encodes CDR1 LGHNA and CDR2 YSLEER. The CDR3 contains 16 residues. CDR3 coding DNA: TGCGCCAGCAGCCAAGATGGACGGGACAGAAATCAGCCCCAGCATTTT. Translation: CASSQDGRDRNQPQHF.

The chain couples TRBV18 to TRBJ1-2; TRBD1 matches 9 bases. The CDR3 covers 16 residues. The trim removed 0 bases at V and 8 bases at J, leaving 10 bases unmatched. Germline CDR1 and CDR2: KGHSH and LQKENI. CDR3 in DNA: TGTGCCAGCTCACCACCGTCTATAGGACAGGGGAGAGGCTACACCTTC. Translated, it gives CASSPPSIGQGRGYTF.

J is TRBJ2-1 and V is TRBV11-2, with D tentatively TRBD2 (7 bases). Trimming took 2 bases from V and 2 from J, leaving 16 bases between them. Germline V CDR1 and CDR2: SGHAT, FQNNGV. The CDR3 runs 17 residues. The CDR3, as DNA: TGTGCCAGCAGCTTAAACTTAGGGGGGGCCCCCTACAATGAGCAGTTCTTC. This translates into CASSLNLGGAPYNEQFF.

Written as DNA, the CDR3 is TGTGCCACCTCTAGTTGGACAGGGGACGGCTACACCTTC. Translated, it gives CATSSWTGDGYTF. V usage is TRBV24-1 and J usage is TRBJ1-2; 9 bases fit TRBD1. CDR1 is KGHDR, CDR2 SFDVKD, per germline. This CDR3 has 13 amino acids. After removal of 9 bases from V and 8 bases from J, the junction contained 9 bases not matched to a gene.

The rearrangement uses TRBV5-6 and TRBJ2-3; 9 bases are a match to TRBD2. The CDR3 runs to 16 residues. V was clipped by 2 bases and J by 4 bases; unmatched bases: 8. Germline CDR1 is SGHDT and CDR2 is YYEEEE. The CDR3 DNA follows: TGTGCCAGCAGCTTCTTTAGCGGGGGTCGCGCAGATACGCAGTATTTT. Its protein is CASSFFSGGRADTQYF.

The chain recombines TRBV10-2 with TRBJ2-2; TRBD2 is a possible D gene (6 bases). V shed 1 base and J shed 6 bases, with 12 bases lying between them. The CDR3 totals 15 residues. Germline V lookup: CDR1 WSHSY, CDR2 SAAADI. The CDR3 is CASSEWRASAGELFF. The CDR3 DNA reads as TGCGCCAGCAGTGAGTGGAGGGCCTCGGCCGGGGAGCTGTTTTTT.

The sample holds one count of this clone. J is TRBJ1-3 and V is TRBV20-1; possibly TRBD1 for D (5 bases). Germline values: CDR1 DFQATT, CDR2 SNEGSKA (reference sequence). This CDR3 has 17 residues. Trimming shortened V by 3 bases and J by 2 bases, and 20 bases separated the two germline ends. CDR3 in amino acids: CSASPLGRAKPGNTIYF. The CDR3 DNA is TGCAGTGCTAGTCCTCTTGGCAGGGCCAAGCCTGGAAACACCATATATTTT.

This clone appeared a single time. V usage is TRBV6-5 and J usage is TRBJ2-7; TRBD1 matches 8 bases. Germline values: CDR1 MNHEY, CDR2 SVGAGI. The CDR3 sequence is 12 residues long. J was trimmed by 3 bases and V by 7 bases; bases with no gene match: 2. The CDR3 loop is CASTGGGYEQYF. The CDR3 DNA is TGTGCCAGCACAGGGGGCGGCTACGAGCAGTACTTC.

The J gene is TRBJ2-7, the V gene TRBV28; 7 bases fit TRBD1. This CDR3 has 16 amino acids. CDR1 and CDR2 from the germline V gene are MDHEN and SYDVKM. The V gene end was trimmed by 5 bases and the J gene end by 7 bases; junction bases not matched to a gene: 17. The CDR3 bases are TGTGCCAGCAGTGGGACAGCAAGGAGCTATACGTTAGAGCAGTACTTC. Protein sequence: CASSGTARSYTLEQYF.

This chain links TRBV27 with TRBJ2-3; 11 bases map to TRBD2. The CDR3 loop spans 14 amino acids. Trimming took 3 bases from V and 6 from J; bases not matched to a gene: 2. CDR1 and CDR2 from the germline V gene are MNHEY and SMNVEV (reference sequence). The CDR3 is CASSFLAGGDTQYF. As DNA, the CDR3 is TGTGCCAGCAGTTTTCTAGCGGGGGGTGATACGCAGTATTTT.

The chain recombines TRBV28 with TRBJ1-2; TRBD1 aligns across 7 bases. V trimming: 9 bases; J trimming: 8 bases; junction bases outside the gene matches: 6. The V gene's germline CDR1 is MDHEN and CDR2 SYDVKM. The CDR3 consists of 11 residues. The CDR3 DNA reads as TGTGCCAGTCAACAGGGGAACGGCTACACCTTC. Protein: CASQQGNGYTF.

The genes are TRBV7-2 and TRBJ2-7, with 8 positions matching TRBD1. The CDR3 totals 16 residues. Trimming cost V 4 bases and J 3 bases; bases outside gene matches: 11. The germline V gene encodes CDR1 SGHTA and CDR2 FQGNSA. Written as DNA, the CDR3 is TGTGCCAGCAGCTACCGGTCCGGGACAGGACTCTACGAGCAGTACTTC. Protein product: CASSYRSGTGLYEQYF.